This TCR beta chain was profiled in a study of blood T cell repertoires in COVID-19. In the study overall: Collection of acute and convalescent COVID-19 samples took place in the United States, Italy and Spain.

Cohort assignment relied on participant-reported clinical history. Symptom resolution, clearance, or two negative PCRs marked donors in Cohort 3 as recovered. This table comes from immunoSEQ multiplex PCR, and its TCRdb copy is limited to in-frame clones, with some not included. The sample records some 130,000 clones, roughly 80% being singletons. V was clipped by 5 bases and J by 6 bases, with 10 bases between them. The V gene's germline CDR1 is SGHVS and CDR2 FNYEAQ. CDR3 length equals 12 residues. The receptor comes from a man under 40 who had recovered from COVID-19. Sequencing input: PBMCs or T cells enriched from blood (not recorded which). The J gene is TRBJ1-2, the V gene TRBV7-6; D gene ambiguous. The CDR3 DNA is TGTGCCAGCAGCCCCGGCGGAGATGGCTACACCTTC. It specifies CASSPGGDGYTF.